This TCR beta chain derives from a study of blood T cell repertoires in COVID-19 (dated by TCRdb to 2018 to 2020). In terms of the full investigation: Collaborator samples came from the United States, Italy and Spain and covered acute and convalescent phases of COVID-19. The prospective study material was composed of cDNA or gDNA derived from T cells, B-cell-depleted T cells, or PBMCs. The repertoires were made available in a free public database intended to serve as a resource for research on the immune response to SARS-CoV-2. Samples were obtained from the ongoing ImmuneRACE study (first 160 participants) and from some 1,200 subjects provided by 6 global collaborators. Sample metadata almost always included a de-identified subject ID, COVID-19 status, age in years and sex. Subjects who had been exposed to COVID-19, were actively infected with it, or had recovered from it provided the deeply sampled blood TCRbeta repertoires that made up the dataset. Where HLA class I and class II types were available, the types were taken from metadata supplied by the sample provider, not from assay-based typing.

Participants in the prospective study were enrolled through a virtual design, were aged 18 to 89 years, and lived in 24 United States geographic areas. In the prospective study, cohorts were assigned on the basis of participant-reported clinical history obtained from a screening survey and a study questionnaire. Mobile phlebotomists in the prospective study collected whole blood, serum and a nasopharyngeal or oropharyngeal swab from every participant. Over a roughly two-month period, participants in the prospective study had the option of providing additional blood draws and questionnaires. Blood samples from the prospective study were shipped frozen or at room temperature prior to DNA extraction. The CDR3 starts with the cysteine, ends with the phenylalanine, and has 16 residues. Of all the DNA, just the CDR3 is kept, 48 bases in frame from base 1. The germline V gene (reference sequence) specifies LNHDA as CDR1 and SQIVND as CDR2. V gives up 0 bases and J gives up 0 bases, and the segment between their germline ends measures 9 bases.

Paper-wide results and their limitations: The amount of clinical and demographic metadata varied by source and participant and was provided uncurated.

A note on this clone: Its binding antigen is unknown. No much larger clone is present one base from it, and per-base qualities are unavailable.

The immunoSEQ Assay, a bias-controlled multiplex PCR, was used to amplify TCRbeta CDR3 regions from genomic DNA. In the source study's methods: The number of nucleated cells in each sample was estimated from the amplification of reference gene primers within the assay. Sequence reads were collapsed and filtered to measure the absolute abundance of every unique TCRbeta CDR3 rearrangement. Productive Simpson clonality was computed per sample as the square root of Simpson's diversity index over productive rearrangements. TCRdb retrieved this table from immuneACCESS and kept in-frame rearrangements only. Not all clones are present; in checked studies, unresolved V genes account for under half, and no reason is known for the remainder. The V and J calls and the clone size are those of that table, but D and trimming were determined from the DNA. The sample table holds roughly 200,000 clones, of which about 91% were seen once. The ten largest clones take up about 2.1% of the sample.

The material sequenced was PBMCs or T cells enriched from blood (not recorded which). This TCR came from a woman aged 40 to 50 with acute COVID-19. The chain is made from TRBV19 and TRBJ2-1, with a weak D call of TRBD2 (6 bases match). The CDR3 reads as follows: CASSIEGGISYNEQFF. The sequenced DNA is TGTGCCAGTAGTATAGAGGGCGGGATCTCCTACAATGAGCAGTTCTTC.